Shown below are 11 T cell receptor beta chains from a single sample sequenced in a study of CD8+ T cells in alopecia areata. RNA was extracted and reverse transcribed into cDNA as the sequencing template. Method: immunoSEQ multiplex PCR; TCRdb's copy keeps in-frame clones and lacks some. The sample has approximately 150,000 clones; around 60% are singletons. Stated treatment: oral pan-JAK inhibitor, 5-10 mg twice daily. Sequencing used CD4+ T cells sorted from blood, obtained at week 24, from a patient treated with tofacitinib. The receptors here all came from a human donor with alopecia areata.

The chain couples TRBV27 to TRBJ2-5; D gene ambiguous. Trimming pared 6 bases from V and 4 bases from J, leaving 18 bases between. The CDR3 consists of 15 residues. Germline V CDR1 and CDR2: MNHEY, SMNVEV (reference sequence). CDR3 residues: CASRAVGNWGETQYF. The CDR3 region has the DNA TGTGCCAGCAGGGCTGTGGGGAATTGGGGAGAGACCCAGTACTTC.

The chain combines TRBV4-1 with TRBJ1-1; D is unclear. The CDR3 spans 14 residues. Germline CDR1 reads MGHRA; CDR2 reads YSYEKL. The V end lost 4 bases, the J end lost 0 bases, and 9 bases lay between the germline ends. This CDR3 is CASSPPQLNTEAFF. The CDR3 DNA reads as TGCGCCAGCAGCCCACCCCAGTTGAACACTGAAGCTTTCTTT.

A remark on this clone: Within the sample, other DNA sequences also encode this same CDR3. J is TRBJ2-7 and V is TRBV2; D is undetermined. Deletions cut 5 bases from V and 6 bases from J, with 8 bases between. The CDR3 length is 11 residues. The germline gives CDR1 SNHLY, CDR2 FYNNEI. Here the CDR3 reads CASSPTREQYF. For the CDR3, the DNA is TGTGCCAGCAGTCCTACACGCGAGCAGTACTTC.

The genes are TRBV29-1 and TRBJ2-7; no clear D. This CDR3 region has 11 residues. Germline V gives CDR1 SQVTM, CDR2 ANQGSEA. V lost 6 bases to trimming and J lost 2 bases, with 8 bases between them. CDR3 sequence (DNA): TGCAGCGTGTCGGCAGCCTACGAGCAGTACTTC. It translates to CSVSAAYEQYF.

The genes are TRBV4-1 and TRBJ1-2; TRBD1 might be the D (6 bases). From germline, CDR1 is MGHRA and CDR2 YSYEKL. This CDR3 region has 15 residues. Trimming left V 1 base short and J 2 bases short, with 11 bases between. CDR3 sequence reads: CASSQGGGRNYGYTF. The CDR3 DNA follows: TGCGCCAGCAGCCAAGGTGGGGGGCGAAACTATGGCTACACCTTC.

The V call is TRBV29-1, the J call TRBJ1-1; D may be TRBD1 (6 bases). This CDR3 region has 14 residues. Germline CDR1 reads SQVTM; CDR2 reads ANQGSEA. V gave up 4 bases and J gave up 6 bases, with 18 bases separating them. The CDR3 DNA is TGCAGCGTTGTCCCCCAGAGGGGGGCGGCTGAAGCTTTCTTT. Amino acids: CSVVPQRGAAEAFF.

The chain combines TRBV10-3 with TRBJ2-1; perhaps TRBD2 as D (6 bases). Germline values: CDR1 ENHRY, CDR2 SYGVKD. There are 12 residues in the CDR3. V was trimmed by 10 bases and J by 6 bases, leaving 13 bases between them. The CDR3 DNA reads TGTGCCACTAAACTAGCTCCCAATGAGCAGTTCTTC. As protein: CATKLAPNEQFF.

This clone was picked up one time. The rearrangement uses TRBV13 and TRBJ2-3; TRBD2 aligns across 9 bases. The V gene end was trimmed by 5 bases and the J gene end by 3 bases; junction bases not matched to a gene: 18. The germline V gene has CDR1 PRHDT and CDR2 FYEKMQ (reference sequence). CDR3 size: 19 residues. The DNA of the CDR3 is TGTGCCAGCAGCGCCCCGGGTAGCGGGGGCTACCTCGGTACAGATACGCAGTATTTT. The encoded protein is CASSAPGSGGYLGTDTQYF.

The V call is TRBV9, the J call TRBJ2-2; D not resolved. CDR1 SGDLS and CDR2 YYNGEE come from the germline V gene. The CDR3 runs to 11 residues. The V end was cut by 4 bases, the J end by 6 bases, with 4 bases between. The CDR3 bases are TGTGCCAGCAGCTCGGCCGGGGAGCTGTTTTTT. This codes for CASSSAGELFF.

The chain couples TRBV29-1 to TRBJ1-1; D is unclear. This CDR3 spans 13 amino acids. The germline CDR1 and CDR2 sequences are SQVTM and ANQGSEA. Trimming took off 7 bases at V and 0 bases at J, with 12 bases between the two ends. The CDR3 sequence: CSALLRLNTEAFF. In nucleotides, the CDR3 is TGCAGCGCCCTGCTCCGTTTGAACACTGAAGCTTTCTTT.

This chain connects TRBV23-1 to TRBJ2-7; tentatively, D is TRBD1 (5 bases). TRBV23-1 belongs to the ORF category, with a function that is uncertain. With 8 bases removed from V and 10 bases from J, the gap between germline ends came to 12 bases. The CDR3 loop spans 10 amino acids. CDR3 amino acids: CASARQSQYF. Here the CDR3 DNA reads TGCGCCAGCGCCCGACAGTCCCAGTACTTC.